Each of the 27 T cell receptor beta chains below was sequenced from the same sample in a study of identical twins. TCRdb analysed the 5' RACE reads with MiXCR anew, one entry per CDR3 protein. Of about 150,000 distinct CDR3 sequences in the sample, roughly 3.2% were seen once. The specimen sequenced was memory T cells sorted from blood. The source of these receptors is a man younger than 35 in good health.

This clonotype was detected many times. The chain is built from TRBV12-3 or TRBV12-4 and TRBJ1-5; D is possibly TRBD1 (5 bases). V shed 1 base and J shed 2 bases, with 9 bases lying between them. CDR3 length equals 15 residues. The CDR3 region is CASSLVGVGNQPQHF. DNA of the CDR3: TGTGCCAGCAGTTTAGTAGGGGTTGGCAATCAGCCCCAGCATTTT.

This clonotype was counted ten times or more. The V and J genes are TRBV12-3 or TRBV12-4 and TRBJ1-2; D unclear. V lost 6 bases and J 1 base, leaving 6 bases between the germline ends. The CDR3 spans 12 residues. The CDR3, as DNA: TGTGCCAGCAGGGGCTTTAACTATGGCTACACCTTC. It codes for CASRGFNYGYTF.

This clonotype was detected many times. The chain employs TRBV6-2 or TRBV6-3 and TRBJ1-1; 10 bases agree with TRBD1. The CDR3 length is 16 residues. V lost 4 bases to trimming and J lost 5 bases; unmatched junction nucleotides: 10. Germline CDR1 reads MNHEY; CDR2 reads SVGEGT. CDR3 sequence: CASSSLTGGASTEAFF. For the CDR3, the DNA is TGTGCCAGCAGTTCTTTGACAGGGGGCGCGAGTACTGAAGCTTTCTTT.

This clonotype was seen ten or more times. This chain links TRBV5-5 with TRBJ2-3; tentative D call: TRBD2 (5 bases). From germline, CDR1 is SGHKS and CDR2 YYEKEE (reference sequence). The CDR3 sequence is 15 residues long. Trimming stripped 4 bases from V and 2 bases from J, with 14 bases between. This CDR3 is CASSTPDSDTDTQYF. The DNA of the CDR3 is TGTGCCAGCAGCACCCCGGACTCTGACACAGATACGCAGTATTTT. Full variable domain (rest looked up from reference TRBV5-5 and TRBJ2-3): DAGVTQSPTHLIKTRGQQVTLRCSPISGHKSVSWYQQVLGQGPQFIFQYYEKEERGRGNFPDRFSARQFPNYSSELNVNALLLGDSALYLCASSTPDSDTDTQYFGPGTRLTVL.

This clonotype turned up a few times. The rearrangement links TRBV20-1 to TRBJ2-2; 7 nucleotides agree with TRBD2. The germline V gene has CDR1 DFQATT and CDR2 SNEGSKA (reference sequence). J was trimmed by 1 base and V by 3 bases; bases with no gene match: 8. CDR3 size: 16 residues. This CDR3 is CSASRPGLLNTGELFF. The CDR3 coding sequence is TGCAGTGCTAGTCGTCCGGGACTACTGAACACCGGGGAGCTGTTTTTT.

Many counts were recorded for this clonotype. The chain has TRBV6-1 and TRBJ1-6; D is ambiguous. Germline V CDR1 and CDR2: MNHNS, SASEGT. Trimming shortened V by 6 bases and J by 3 bases, and 15 bases separated the two germline ends. The CDR3 sequence is 16 residues long. This CDR3 reads CASSRTFMIYNSPLHF. The CDR3 bases are TGTGCCAGCAGCCGGACCTTTATGATCTATAATTCACCCCTCCACTTT.

This clonotype has ten or more counts. The gene calls are TRBV7-2 and TRBJ2-7, with TRBD2 as a possible D gene (6 bases). CDR3 length: 13 amino acids. Germline CDR1 SGHTA, CDR2 FQGNSA. The V end lost 2 bases, the J end lost 6 bases, and 11 bases lay between the germline ends. The DNA of the CDR3 is TGTGCCAGCAGCTTAAGCCGGGAGAGCGAGCAGTACTTC. Its translation is CASSLSRESEQYF.

This chain joins TRBV6-1 and TRBJ2-6; the D is unclear. Germline assignment: CDR1 MNHNS and CDR2 SASEGT. V shed 1 base and J shed 0 bases, with 4 bases lying between them. The CDR3 extends over 15 amino acids. CDR3 in DNA: TGTGCCAGCAGTGAAGAATTCTCTGGGGCCAACGTCCTGACTTTC. It encodes CASSEEFSGANVLTF.

This clonotype was observed many times. The chain links TRBV7-3 to TRBJ2-1, with TRBD1 as a possible D gene (5 bases). This CDR3 spans 15 amino acids. The V gene lost 4 bases and the J gene lost 5 bases, with 15 bases spanning the gap. Germline lookup yields CDR1 SGHTA and CDR2 FQGTGA. CDR3 coding DNA: TGTGCCAGCAGCTCGGACATGGGGATGCACAATGAGCAGTTCTTC. This encodes CASSSDMGMHNEQFF.

This clonotype was picked up many times. V is TRBV6-5 and J is TRBJ2-7; D possibly corresponds to TRBD2 (6 bases). V was clipped by 7 bases and J by 4 bases, with 8 bases between them. The V gene's germline CDR1 is MNHEY and CDR2 SVGAGI. The CDR3 is 11 amino acids. The CDR3 DNA reads TGTGCCAGCACGGGACTTTACGAGCAGTACTTC. Its translation: CASTGLYEQYF.

The sample holds many counts of this clonotype. The chain employs TRBV25-1 and TRBJ1-6; 9 nucleotides line up with TRBD1. V shed 7 bases and J 8 bases; nucleotides not matched to a gene: 6. The CDR3 length is 14 residues. In germline, CDR1 is MGHDK, CDR2 SYGVNS. The CDR3 spells CASTDGQGYSPLHF. The CDR3 DNA follows: TGTGCCAGCACCGATGGACAGGGGTATTCACCCCTCCACTTT.

This clonotype was seen ten or more times. The gene calls are TRBV5-1 and TRBJ2-3; D remains ambiguous. The CDR3 spans 15 residues. Trimming stripped 2 bases from V and 2 bases from J, with 12 bases between. Germline CDR1 SGHRS, CDR2 YFSETQ. The DNA of the CDR3 is TGCGCCAGCAGCTTCGTTCCCGGAGACACAGATACGCAGTATTTT. Encoded protein: CASSFVPGDTDTQYF.

The genes are TRBV7-8 and TRBJ2-3; perhaps TRBD2 as D (5 bases). Trimming pared 6 bases from V and 0 bases from J, leaving 22 bases between. Looked up from germline, CDR1 is SGHVS and CDR2 is FQNEAQ. This CDR3 is built from 18 residues. The CDR3 sequence is CASRSSGGGGVSTDTQYF. The CDR3 DNA sequence: TGTGCCAGCAGATCCAGCGGCGGTGGTGGGGTCAGCACAGATACGCAGTATTTT.

This clonotype was seen repeatedly, ten times or more. The rearrangement joins TRBV12-3 or TRBV12-4 to TRBJ2-2; D unresolved. This CDR3 has 12 residues. With 3 bases removed from V and 7 bases from J, the gap between germline ends came to 6 bases. The CDR3 nucleotides are TGTGCCAGCAGTTTTCGAGACGGGGAGCTGTTTTTT. This gives the protein CASSFRDGELFF.

This clonotype came up many times. This sequence joins TRBV18 and TRBJ1-1; 9 bases are shared with TRBD1. Germline V gene sequence: CDR1 KGHSH, CDR2 LQKENI. CDR3 length equals 18 residues. J was trimmed by 4 bases and V by 6 bases; bases with no gene match: 18. In DNA form, the CDR3 reads TGTGCCAGCTCCCCCAAGTCGGGCAGAACAGGGGGCATCACTGAAGCTTTCTTT. This codes for CASSPKSGRTGGITEAFF.

At least ten counts were recorded for this clonotype. This sequence joins TRBV4-1 and TRBJ2-1; D possibly corresponds to TRBD2 (5 bases). Trimming left V 5 bases short and J 9 bases short, with 11 bases between. The germline V gene has CDR1 MGHRA and CDR2 YSYEKL. The CDR3 has 12 amino acids. DNA for the CDR3: TGCGCCAGCAGCGGTAAACGGGGTGAGCAGTTCTTC. Translation: CASSGKRGEQFF.

This clonotype was seen only a few times. The chain is built from TRBV6-2 or TRBV6-3 and TRBJ1-5; D might be TRBD1 (5 bases). V was trimmed by 2 bases and J by 6 bases, leaving 11 bases between them. The CDR3 length is 14 residues. Germline V gene data show CDR1 as MNHEY and CDR2 as SVGEGT. As DNA, the CDR3 is TGTGCCAGCAGTTACAGGGGAGGGAGTCAGCCCCAGCATTTT. It codes for CASSYRGGSQPQHF.

This clonotype was found a few times. The J gene is TRBJ1-5, the V gene TRBV7-2, with D unclear. In germline, CDR1 is SGHTA, CDR2 FQGNSA. There are 14 residues in the CDR3. V gave up 4 bases and J gave up 1 base, with 8 bases separating them. The CDR3 DNA is TGTGCCAGCAGCTCCGGGTGGAGCAATCAGCCCCAGCATTTT. Amino acids: CASSSGWSNQPQHF.

Ten or more counts support this clonotype. The V call is TRBV6-1, the J call TRBJ1-2, with no clear D. The CDR3 runs 14 residues. V dropped 2 bases and J dropped 7 bases, with 14 bases sitting between them. Germline loops: CDR1 MNHNS, CDR2 SASEGT. CDR3 region: CASSERLEGVGYTF. The DNA of the CDR3 is TGTGCCAGCAGTGAACGCCTCGAGGGAGTTGGCTACACCTTC.

Ten or more counts support this clonotype. The genes are TRBV4-3 and TRBJ2-7, with D possibly being TRBD1 or TRBD2 (6 bases each). Germline-derived CDR1 and CDR2 are LGHNA and YSLEER. V dropped 0 bases and J dropped 3 bases, with 12 bases sitting between them. The CDR3 extends over 15 amino acids. The CDR3 nucleotides read TGCGCCAGCAGCCAAGATCTCGGAGGGGGCTACGAGCAGTACTTC. This sequence encodes CASSQDLGGGYEQYF.

This clonotype was seen at least ten times. This chain connects TRBV29-1 to TRBJ2-7; 11 bases map to TRBD1. The CDR3 is made up of 15 amino acids. In germline, CDR1 is SQVTM, CDR2 ANQGSEA. The trim removed 1 base at V and 4 bases at J, leaving 6 bases unmatched. Here the CDR3 reads CSVEVRGTGGYEQYF. The CDR3 DNA follows: TGCAGCGTTGAAGTAAGGGGGACAGGGGGGTACGAGCAGTACTTC.

This clonotype was found many times. The V gene is TRBV5-1, the J gene TRBJ2-3; D may be TRBD2 (5 bases). The CDR3 sequence is 16 residues long. The V gene lost 3 bases and the J gene lost 2 bases, with 16 bases spanning the gap. Germline assignment: CDR1 SGHRS and CDR2 YFSETQ. In nucleotides, the CDR3 is TGCGCCAGCAGCTCGACTCACACGGGATCCACAGATACGCAGTATTTT. This sequence encodes CASSSTHTGSTDTQYF.

This clonotype was seen at least ten times. The rearrangement links TRBV12-3 or TRBV12-4 to TRBJ2-1, with D perhaps being TRBD1 or TRBD2 (5 bases each). This CDR3 is built from 15 residues. Trimming pared 3 bases from V and 8 bases from J, leaving 17 bases between. The CDR3 loop reads CASSFRGVRGDEQFF. DNA of the CDR3: TGTGCCAGCAGTTTTAGAGGGGTGAGGGGTGATGAGCAGTTCTTC.

This clonotype has just a few counts. This sequence joins TRBV19 and TRBJ2-1; D might be TRBD2 (6 bases). V shed 8 bases and J shed 5 bases, with 16 bases lying between them. The germline V gene encodes CDR1 LNHDA and CDR2 SQIVND (reference sequence). There are 14 residues in the CDR3. Here the CDR3 DNA reads TGTGCCAGTCCCCGGGACTCGAAGAACAATGAGCAGTTCTTC. Residues: CASPRDSKNNEQFF.

This clonotype was recorded many times. This may be a read error, as it is one base from a much larger clone. The chain joins TRBV7-2 to TRBJ2-3; no reliable D call. The CDR3 runs 15 residues. The germline V gene encodes CDR1 SGHTA and CDR2 FQGNSA. The V gene lost 1 base and the J gene lost 0 bases, with 8 bases spanning the gap. The CDR3 is CASSLDGSSTDTQYF. CDR3 nucleotides: TGTGCCAGCAGCTTAGACGGATCTAGCACAGATACGCAGTATTTT. Together with reference TRBV7-2 and TRBJ2-3, the CDR3 gives the full variable domain: GAGVSQSPSNKVTEKGKDVELRCDPISGHTALYWYRQSLGQGLEFLIYFQGNSAPDKSGLPSDRFSAERTGGSVSTLTIQRTQQEDSAVYLCASSLDGSSTDTQYFGPGTRLTVL.

This clonotype was counted at least ten times. The chain links TRBV5-1 to TRBJ1-1; D unresolved. Between the trimmed V and J ends, which lost 6 bases and 2 bases, there was a span of 11 bases. The CDR3 totals 13 residues. Germline V gives CDR1 SGHRS, CDR2 YFSETQ. The CDR3 sequence: CASTGARNTEAFF. The CDR3 DNA follows: TGCGCCAGCACCGGAGCGAGAAACACTGAAGCTTTCTTT.

This clonotype was found many times. This chain uses TRBV18 with TRBJ1-2; 7 positions agree with TRBD1. Unmatched junction bases numbered 6, after V lost 2 bases and J lost 6 bases. The CDR3 is made up of 14 amino acids. Germline V gives CDR1 KGHSH, CDR2 LQKENI. CDR3 residues: CASSPGDSNDGYTF. The CDR3, as DNA: TGTGCCAGCTCACCAGGGGACAGCAACGATGGCTACACCTTC.